Sequencing of this TCR beta chain was carried out in a study of shared clonotypes between healthy human individuals. This clone appeared a few times. Its target is not known. A CD45RA-negative memory subset and a CD45RA+ naive subset were separated from the CD4+ cells. The DNA input per sorted-subset replicate PCR was about 180 ng, corresponding to roughly 30,000 T cell genomes. Repertoires were generated with immunoSEQ multiplex PCR, while TCRdb's copy carries only in-frame clones and drops some. The data contain some 2.4 million clones, approximately 94% of them singletons. Findings of the study overall: Estimated richness was generally greater in naive than memory subsets.

This clonotype was sampled from a man between 18 and 35 years old in good health. Some clones in this sample may be carry-over from other donors' samples. The sample taken for sequencing was naive CD4+ T cells from PBMCs. Subset: CD45RA+ positively selected.

Here the CDR3 reads CASSYSIGQGDNEQFF. CDR3 nucleotide sequence: TGTGCCAGCAGTTACTCGATCGGACAGGGGGATAATGAGCAGTTCTTC. The rearrangement links TRBV6-5 to TRBJ2-1; 10 bases map to TRBD1. This CDR3 comprises 16 residues. J lost 7 bases, V lost 0 bases, and 6 bases had no gene match. Germline values: CDR1 MNHEY, CDR2 SVGAGI.